Listed below are T cell receptor beta chains from one sample, sequenced in a study of early T cells in non-severe SARS-CoV-2 infection. Using its own MiXCR run on the 5' RACE reads, TCRdb lists one record per CDR3 protein. The sample yields 90,000 or so distinct CDR3 sequences, 14% to 15% seen once. Sample: whole blood. The receptors stem from an adult who was a healthcare worker with PCR-confirmed SARS-CoV-2 infection or an uninfected control (not recorded which). The CDR3 runs from the conserved cysteine through the conserved F or W. D genes are given only for firm matches. Clone size is shown for a subset of rows, as once, few, many or a class of expanded clone.

len,v_gene,abundance,j_gene,d_gene,CDR3nt,CDR3aa
14,TRBV7-9,few,TRBJ2-7,.,TGTGCCAGCAGCTTAGGACAGGCCCCCTACGAGCAGTACTTC,CASSLGQAPYEQYF
14,TRBV19,few,TRBJ1-2,.,TGTGCCAGTAGTATAGAGTTCCGGGGAGGAGGCTACACCTTC,CASSIEFRGGGYTF
13,TRBV6-6,.,TRBJ2-7,TRBD2,TGTGCCAGCACTAGCGGGACGGGATACGAGCAGTACTTC,CASTSGTGYEQYF
12,TRBV20-1,.,TRBJ2-3,.,TGCAGCATGGGTAGGAGCACAGATACGCAGTATTTT,CSMGRSTDTQYF
13,TRBV6-2/TRBV6-3,few,TRBJ2-1,.,TGTGCCAGCAGATGGGACACCTACAATGAGCAGTTCTTC,CASRWDTYNEQFF
17,TRBV6-6,few,TRBJ2-1,TRBD2,TGTGCCAGCAGTCGATTTCCGGGACTAGCGGAGATCAATGAGCAGTTCTTC,CASSRFPGLAEINEQFF
11,TRBV12-3/TRBV12-4,many,TRBJ2-1,.,TGTGCCAACCGATGGAACAATGAGCAGTTCTTC,CANRWNNEQFF
15,TRBV5-4,few,TRBJ2-5,TRBD2,TGTGCCAGCAGCTTGACTCCTAGCGGAAAAGAGACCCAGTACTTC,CASSLTPSGKETQYF
18,TRBV12-2,many,TRBJ2-1,.,TGTGCAAGTCGCTTCTCCCCTAATGGCGGGAGGCTTACCAATGAGCAGTTCTTC,CASRFSPNGGRLTNEQFF
18,TRBV7-9,.,TRBJ2-6,.,TGTGCCAGCCACGGAACCGAGCCAGGGACCGCTGGGGCCAACGTCCTGACTTTC,CASHGTEPGTAGANVLTF
14,TRBV11-2,few,TRBJ2-7,.,TGTGCCAGCAGCAACAGCGGGTTAGCCTACGAGCAGTACTTC,CASSNSGLAYEQYF
14,TRBV4-2,few,TRBJ1-1,.,TGTGCCAGCAGCCAAGATACAATTTACACTGAAGCTTTCTTT,CASSQDTIYTEAFF
15,TRBV20-1,.,TRBJ2-7,.,TGCAGTGCAAGGCCCTTTCTCGGGGGCACCTACGAGCAGTACTTC,CSARPFLGGTYEQYF
13,TRBV20-1,many,TRBJ2-7,TRBD2,TGCAGTGCTAGGAAGCGGGAGGGTTACGAGCAGTACTTC,CSARKREGYEQYF
15,TRBV11-2,many,TRBJ2-3,.,TGTGCCAGCAGCACGCAGCCCCAAGTAGCAGATACGCAGTATTTT,CASSTQPQVADTQYF
12,TRBV2,many,TRBJ2-7,.,TGTGCCAGCAGTGAAGGGCCGGTCGGGGAGTACTTC,CASSEGPVGEYF
13,TRBV12-5,few,TRBJ1-3,.,TGTGCTAGTGGTGGGACCTCTGGAAACACCATATATTTT,CASGGTSGNTIYF
13,TRBV29-1,many,TRBJ2-1,.,TGCAGCCTACAGGAGGGCCGATGGAATGAGCAGTTCTTC,CSLQEGRWNEQFF
12,TRBV12-3/TRBV12-4,few,TRBJ2-7,.,TGTGCCAGCAGTCCAGGGGACTACGAGCAGTACTTC,CASSPGDYEQYF
14,TRBV5-1,.,TRBJ2-7,.,TGCGCCAGCAGCTTGGACCCCGGACTACCCGAGCAGTACTTC,CASSLDPGLPEQYF